This T cell receptor (beta chain) was recorded in a study of shared clonotypes between healthy human individuals. General observations from the study: Clonotype sharing among donors was expected to depend on sequencing depth.

Healthy HIV-negative adults without recent acute infections or vaccinations served as donors. Turning to this clone: Its cognate antigen is unknown.

Germline CDR1 and CDR2: SGHRS and YFSETQ. There are 14 residues in the CDR3. The ends were cut back, 4 bases at V and 0 bases at J, with 11 bases in the middle. The run depth of the assay was deep. Ten immunoSEQ deep assay plates were used by the authors to sequence unsorted PBMC DNA. Clones were sequenced by immunoSEQ multiplex PCR, and TCRdb holds only the in-frame ones, with some missing. This repertoire shows hundreds of thousands of clones, around 79% found once; its top ten account for less than 15%. Sequencing was done on a sample of PBMCs. The V and J genes are TRBV5-1 and TRBJ2-7; either TRBD1 or TRBD2 may fit D (5 bases each). The receptor was derived from a woman between 40 and 55 years old in good health. Some clones in this sample may be carry-over from other donors' samples. CDR3 bases: TGCGCCAGCAGCCCCGGGGCCAACTCCTACGAGCAGTACTTC. This encodes CASSPGANSYEQYF.